The clone carrying this TCR beta chain was found a few times. Preparation of the TCRbeta library was carried out with unique molecular identifiers. TCRdb analysed the PCR reads with MiXCR anew, one entry per CDR3 protein. The data show roughly 590,000 distinct CDR3 sequences, with approximately 16% seen just once and about 1.1% held by the top ten. The data stem from a study of T-cell reconstitution after alpha-beta-depleted transplantation in children. CDR3 length: 15 amino acids. Germline CDR1 is SGDLS and CDR2 is YYNGEE. V lost 1 base and J 2 bases, leaving 9 bases between the germline ends. Source: PBMCs from the stem cell graft donor, taken from the stem cell graft. The gene calls are TRBV9 and TRBJ2-2, with TRBD1 as a possible D gene (5 bases). This sequence originates from a human donor who donated a stem cell graft to a child with acute myeloid leukemia. For the CDR3, the DNA is TGTGCCAGCAGCGTACGACAGATCAACACCGGGGAGCTGTTTTTT. Residues: CASSVRQINTGELFF.